These 2 T cell receptor beta chains originate from one sample sequenced in a study of tumor T cells in aggressive B-cell lymphoma listed by TCRdb under 2017. Libraries were built with the immunoSEQ multiplex PCR assay. Held by TCRdb, this immuneACCESS table contains in-frame sequences only and omits some clones. Under half of the omission traces to an unresolved V gene where checked; the cause of the rest is unknown. The sample table records a few thousand clones; approximately 80% of these occur just once. The ten largest clones capture about 3% of the sample. The sample was tumor tissue. These receptors were taken from an adult with diffuse large B cell lymphoma.

The rearrangement links TRBV4-1 to TRBJ2-1; 9 positions agree with TRBD2. CDR3 length: 17 amino acids. CDR1 and CDR2 (germline): MGHRA, YSYEKL. J was trimmed by 6 bases and V by 0 bases; bases with no gene match: 9. The CDR3 DNA reads TGCGCCAGCAGCCAAGAACCCGGGACTAGCATTCTCAATGAGCAGTTCTTC. This translates into CASSQEPGTSILNEQFF.

V usage is TRBV5-1 and J usage is TRBJ1-1, with D hard to call. Germline loops: CDR1 SGHRS, CDR2 YFSETQ. Trimming left V 0 bases short and J 3 bases short, with 6 bases between. This CDR3 comprises 13 residues. CDR3 loop: CASSLAKHTEAFF. The DNA of the CDR3 is TGCGCCAGCAGCTTGGCCAAGCACACTGAAGCTTTCTTT.